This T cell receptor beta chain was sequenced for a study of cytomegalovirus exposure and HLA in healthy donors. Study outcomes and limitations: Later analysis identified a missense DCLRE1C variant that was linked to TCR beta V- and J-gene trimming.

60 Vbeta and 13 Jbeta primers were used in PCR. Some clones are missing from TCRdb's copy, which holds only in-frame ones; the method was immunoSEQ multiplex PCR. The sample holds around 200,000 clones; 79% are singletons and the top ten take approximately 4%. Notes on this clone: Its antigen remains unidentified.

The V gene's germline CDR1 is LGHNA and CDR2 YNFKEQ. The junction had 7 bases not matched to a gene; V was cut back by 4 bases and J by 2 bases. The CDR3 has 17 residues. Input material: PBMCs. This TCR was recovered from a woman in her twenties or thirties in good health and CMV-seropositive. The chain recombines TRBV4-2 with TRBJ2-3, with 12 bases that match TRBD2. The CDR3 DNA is TGTGCCAGCAGCCGACAACTAGCGGGAGGTACCACAGATACGCAGTATTTT. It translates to CASSRQLAGGTTDTQYF.